This TCR beta chain was profiled in a study of T cells in Graves' hyperthyroidism and ophthalmopathy. Germline CDR1 and CDR2: SQVTM and ANQGSEA. The ends were cut back, 2 bases at V and 1 base at J, with 8 bases in the middle. The CDR3 sequence is 13 residues long. Broader study findings: The model made its ophthalmopathy prediction, and onset followed a median around six months later.

This clonotype was picked up many times. Its antigen is undetermined. Regions amplified from RNA transcripts were the TCR beta CDR3 regions. First-round RT-PCR of the TCR CDR3 relied on the HTBI primer set. From the multiplex PCR reads, TCRdb called clonotypes with MiXCR, one entry per CDR3 protein. The sample lists a few hundred thousand distinct CDR3 sequences, approximately 15% seen once, with 4% to 6.5% in the top ten. Graves' hyperthyroidism showing no ophthalmopathy progression within 18 months was considered stable. Reasons for excluding patients were uncontrolled infection, other autoimmune disease, pregnancy or lactation. PBMCs were collected from a roughly 9.7 ml volume of fresh peripheral blood.

This TCR came from a woman aged 18-29 years with Graves' hyperthyroidism. The specimen was blood. The V call is TRBV29-1, the J call TRBJ1-1; D call uncertain. The CDR3 protein is CSVETAQNTEAFF. CDR3 coding DNA: TGCAGCGTTGAAACAGCCCAGAACACTGAAGCTTTCTTT.